This T cell receptor (beta chain) came from a study of blood T cell repertoires in COVID-19. Whole-study context: From T cells, B-cell-depleted T cells, or PBMCs came the material, which was cDNA or gDNA.

V shed 4 bases and J shed 2 bases, with 8 bases lying between them. CDR1 and CDR2 (germline): GTSNPN, SVGIG (reference sequence). The CDR3 extends over 13 amino acids. Two negative PCRs, clearance, or symptom resolution characterized the recovered Cohort 3 donors. In the study's own analysis: Estimated nucleated cell counts came from reference gene primer amplification. Here immunoSEQ multiplex PCR was the method, and the copy in TCRdb shows in-frame clones only, minus some. That table is the source of V, J and clone size, and D and trimming were worked out from the DNA. This repertoire shows 200,000 to 250,000 clones, 65% to 85% found once; its top ten account for 6.8%.

The clonotype comes from a middle-aged woman who had recovered from COVID-19. The sample was PBMCs or T cells enriched from blood (not recorded which). The J gene is TRBJ2-2, the V gene TRBV30, with a possible D match to TRBD2 (5 bases). The CDR3: CAWNEGNTGELFF. The CDR3 DNA sequence: TGTGCCTGGAACGAGGGAAACACCGGGGAGCTGTTTTTT.